Detailed here is one T cell receptor beta chain. A much larger clone is a single base away; this may be a read error. The germline V gene has CDR1 GTSNPN and CDR2 SVGIG (reference sequence). V gave up 1 base and J gave up 4 bases; unmatched junction bases: 2. The CDR3 has 14 residues. The time point was: newly diagnosed GD, antithyroid drugs for less than 3 months. Generation of the TCR library employed RNA extracted from PBMCs. The entry originates in a study of regulatory T cells in long-lasting Graves disease. The authors built TCR beta libraries using iRepertoire HTBI primers and Arm-PCR of CDR3 regions. TCRdb recomputed calls from the multiplex PCR reads with MiXCR, one row per CDR3 protein. The repertoire holds under 500,000 distinct CDR3 sequences, with about 16% as singletons. The sample also formed part of further work on T cells in Graves' hyperthyroidism and ophthalmopathy.

The material sequenced was peripheral blood mononuclear cells (PBMCs), taken at new diagnosis, from a patient treated with antithyroid drugs. The TCR comes from a woman younger than 45 with Graves disease. The chain carries TRBV30 and TRBJ2-1; 9 nucleotides align to TRBD2. CDR3: CAWSELAGYNEQFF. The CDR3 nucleotides read TGTGCCTGGAGTGAACTAGCGGGTTACAATGAGCAGTTCTTC.